This T cell receptor (beta chain) is from a study of low-dose radiotherapy and immunotherapy resistance in tumors (dated by TCRdb to between 2020 and 2023). A note on the overall study: Cohort 1 received 0.5 Gy per fraction every 2 weeks, with a prescribed total PTV dose of 6.5 Gy. Starting on cycle 1 day 1, patients took 300 mg of aspirin by mouth once daily for four cycles. Patients were given nivolumab as a 240 mg flat dose every two weeks and ipilimumab at 1 mg/kg every six weeks, with both drugs delivered intravenously. No randomization into treatment groups was done for the people taking part in the trial. Cohort 2 received 1 Gy per fraction every two weeks, with a total of 13 Gy over 26 weeks. Eight patients were included in the translational analysis, namely three from the first dose cohort plus the first five from the second dose cohort. Every two weeks, patients got intravenous cyclophosphamide at 200 mg/m2, given one day ahead of each radiation and immunotherapy administration.

Sequencing used an Illumina HiSeq 2500. Superscript III and a set of TRAV- and TRBV-specific primers were used to synthesize first-strand cDNA, so that both TCRalpha and TCRbeta chains were covered. TCRs were amplified for about 18 PCR cycles with Phusion, using a constant-region primer paired with the adapter attached to the V primers. The MessageAmp II aRNA Amplification Kit was used to amplify the isolated mRNA, with in vitro transcription run for 16 hours at 37 degrees C. The Dynabeads mRNA DIRECT Purification Kit was used to isolate mRNA for TCR sequencing. Indexed Illumina adapters were added in a second approximately 25-cycle Phusion PCR, and the resulting products were purified with AMPure XP beads. As for the authors' bioinformatics: Custom Perl scripts were used to pool TCR sequences that encoded the same protein, to remove out-of-frame sequences, and to calculate the abundance of each clonotype. TCR sequences supported by only a single read were excluded from analysis. Among the metrics used to describe the repertoires were Shannon entropy, Gini index, clonality, richness, and the frequency of TCRs shared between repertoires. In-frame beta chains were kept once TCRdb had trimmed the public reads at Q25 with fastp and called clones with MiXCR. Duplicate CDR3 protein sequences are folded into a single record with the most common DNA and genes. These V and J calls rely on TCRdb rather than the paper's analysis. In all, the sample holds 35,000 to 50,000 distinct CDR3 sequences, and less than 30% of those were seen once. The top ten constitute about a tenth of the sample.

This clonotype is assessed as medium-sized (0.01 to 0.1%). This clone's antigen is unknown. No base qualities exist here, and no much larger clone lies one base off it. V is shortened by 5 bases, J by 3 bases, and the region joining them spans 13 bases. Sequences SNHLY (CDR1) and FYNNEI (CDR2) are obtained from the germline V gene. Spanning cysteine to phenylalanine, the CDR3 consists of 15 amino acids. The sequence is cut down to CDR3 DNA, 45 bases in frame from base 1. What the time point label conveys for this sample: after trial treatment. Taken with the paper, the label for treatment or condition translates to: LDRT plus nivolumab, ipilimumab, low-dose cyclophosphamide and aspirin (RACIN trial). The donors came from RACIN, which was a single-arm phase I dose-escalation trial that paired nivolumab and ipilimumab with aspirin, low-dose cyclophosphamide and low-dose radiotherapy. To be eligible, a patient needed to have an advanced solid tumor that was TIL-negative.

The sequence joins TRBV2 to TRBJ2-2; a weak D assignment points to TRBD1 (6 bases agree). This clonotype originated in a male donor with prostate cancer. The sequenced sample was PBMCs, obtained after low-dose radiotherapy plus immunotherapy. The CDR3 protein is CASSSGDAHTGELFF. Read as DNA, the sequence is TGTGCCAGCAGTTCAGGGGACGCACACACCGGGGAGCTGTTTTTT.